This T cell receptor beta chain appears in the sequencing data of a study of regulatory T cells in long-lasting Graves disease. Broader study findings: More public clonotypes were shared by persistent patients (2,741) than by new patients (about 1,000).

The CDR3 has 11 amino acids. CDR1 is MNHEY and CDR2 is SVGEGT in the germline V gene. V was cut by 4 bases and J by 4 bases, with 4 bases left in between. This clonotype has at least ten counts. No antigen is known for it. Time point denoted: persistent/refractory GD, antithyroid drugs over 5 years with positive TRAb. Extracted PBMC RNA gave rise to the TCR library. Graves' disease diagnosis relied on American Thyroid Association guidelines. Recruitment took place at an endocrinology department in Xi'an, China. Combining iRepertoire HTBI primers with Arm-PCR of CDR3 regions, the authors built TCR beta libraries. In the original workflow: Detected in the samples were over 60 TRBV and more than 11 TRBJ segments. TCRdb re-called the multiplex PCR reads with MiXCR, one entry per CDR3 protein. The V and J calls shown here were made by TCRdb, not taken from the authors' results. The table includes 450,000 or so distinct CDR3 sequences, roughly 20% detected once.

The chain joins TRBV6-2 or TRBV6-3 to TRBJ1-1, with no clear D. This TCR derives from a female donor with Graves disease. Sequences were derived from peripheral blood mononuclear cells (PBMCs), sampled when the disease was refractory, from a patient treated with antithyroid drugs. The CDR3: CASSSGTEAFF. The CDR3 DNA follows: TGTGCCAGCAGTTCCGGCACTGAAGCTTTCTTT.